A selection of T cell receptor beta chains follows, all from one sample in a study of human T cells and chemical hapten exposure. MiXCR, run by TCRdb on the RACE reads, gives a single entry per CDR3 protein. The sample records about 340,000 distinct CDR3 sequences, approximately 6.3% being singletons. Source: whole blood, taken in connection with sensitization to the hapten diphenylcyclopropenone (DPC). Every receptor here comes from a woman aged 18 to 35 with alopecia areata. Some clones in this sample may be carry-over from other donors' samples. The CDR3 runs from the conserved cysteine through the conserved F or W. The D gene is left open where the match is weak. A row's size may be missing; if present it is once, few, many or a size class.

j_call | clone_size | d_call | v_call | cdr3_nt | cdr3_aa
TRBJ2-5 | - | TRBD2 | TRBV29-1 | TGCAGCGTTGATTCGACTAGCGTGGAGACCCAGTACTTC | CSVDSTSVETQYF
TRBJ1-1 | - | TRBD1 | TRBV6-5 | TGTGCCAGCAGTTACTCTCGGGACAGGCCCAAGGGGTTGACTGAAGCTTTCTTT | CASSYSRDRPKGLTEAFF
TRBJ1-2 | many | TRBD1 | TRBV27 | TGTGCCAGCAGTTTAACAGGGGAGGGCTATGGCTACACCTTC | CASSLTGEGYGYTF
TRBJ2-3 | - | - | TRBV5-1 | TGCGCCAGCAGCTTCAGACAGCACACTAGCACAGATACGCAGTATTTT | CASSFRQHTSTDTQYF
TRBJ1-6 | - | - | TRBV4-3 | TGCGCCAGCAGCCAAGATATTATTAATTCACCCCTCCACTTT | CASSQDIINSPLHF
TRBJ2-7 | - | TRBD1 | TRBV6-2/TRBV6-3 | TGTGCCAGCAGTAGACAGGGGTTTCCGCGCGAGCAGTACTTC | CASSRQGFPREQYF
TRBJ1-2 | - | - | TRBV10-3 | TGTGCCGCACTGGGGACCGAACTATCCGGCTACACCTTC | CAALGTELSGYTF
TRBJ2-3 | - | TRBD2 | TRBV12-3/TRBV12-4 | TGTGCCAGCAGTTCCACCCGCATTACTAGCGGGGGGGCGACAGATACGCAGTATTTT | CASSSTRITSGGATDTQYF
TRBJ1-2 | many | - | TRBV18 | TGTGCCAGCTCACCACGCAACGGGACGGATTATGGCTACACCTTC | CASSPRNGTDYGYTF
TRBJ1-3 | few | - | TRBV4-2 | TGTGCCAGCAGCCAAGTTCGAGGGACGGCCGGAAACACCATATATTTT | CASSQVRGTAGNTIYF
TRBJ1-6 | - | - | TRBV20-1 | TGCAGTGCTTCGACAGGAGGTTCTAGCTCCTATAATTCACCCCTCCACTTT | CSASTGGSSSYNSPLHF
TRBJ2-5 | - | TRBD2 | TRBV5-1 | TGCGCCAGCAGCTCAAGCGGGGTAGATGAGACCCAGTACTTC | CASSSSGVDETQYF
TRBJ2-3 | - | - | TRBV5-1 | TGCGCCAGCAGCGGAGGTTTGGTTAGCACAGATACGCAGTATTTT | CASSGGLVSTDTQYF
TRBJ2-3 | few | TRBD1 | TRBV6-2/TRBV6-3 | TGTGCCAGCAGTTACTCCGGGACAGGACAGACAGATACGCAGTATTTT | CASSYSGTGQTDTQYF
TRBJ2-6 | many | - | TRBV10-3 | TGTGCCATCAGTGAGTACGCCCGAGGTACTGGGGCCAACGTCCTGACTTTC | CAISEYARGTGANVLTF
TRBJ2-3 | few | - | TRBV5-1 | TGCGCCAGCAGCTTGTCCCCAGAGACAGATACGCAGTATTTT | CASSLSPETDTQYF
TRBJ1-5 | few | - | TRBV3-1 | TGTGCCAGCAGCCAGGACTGGGAAGGTCAGCCCCAGCATTTT | CASSQDWEGQPQHF
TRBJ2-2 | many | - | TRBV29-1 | TGCAGCGTCCTTAGAGGAGAGCGGGTGAACACCGGGGAGCTGTTTTTT | CSVLRGERVNTGELFF
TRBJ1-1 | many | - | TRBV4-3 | TGCGCCAGCAGCCAACTTGCTGACCTAGGCACTGAAGCTTTCTTT | CASSQLADLGTEAFF
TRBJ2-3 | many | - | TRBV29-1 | TGCAGCGTAGCGACAGATACGCAGTATTTT | CSVATDTQYF
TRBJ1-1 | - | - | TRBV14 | TGTGCCAGCAGCCCCCGGACTGAGGGGCTGAACACTGAAGCTTTCTTT | CASSPRTEGLNTEAFF
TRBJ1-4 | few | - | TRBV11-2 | TGTGCCAGCAAAGGGGGGGCTAACGGAAAACTGTTTTTT | CASKGGANGKLFF
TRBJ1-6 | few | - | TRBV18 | TGTGCCAGCTCACCAACGCAGGGTGACTCACCCCTCCACTTT | CASSPTQGDSPLHF
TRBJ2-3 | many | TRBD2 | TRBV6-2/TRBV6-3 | TGTGCCAGCAGTTACTTGGCGGGAGCCGACACAGATACGCAGTATTTT | CASSYLAGADTDTQYF
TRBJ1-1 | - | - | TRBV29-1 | TGCAGCGCCGTGGGGTTTGGAGCTTTCTTT | CSAVGFGAFF
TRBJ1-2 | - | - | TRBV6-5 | TGTGCCAGCAGTTACCCGATCGGACGTACCCGCCGAGGCTACACCTTC | CASSYPIGRTRRGYTF
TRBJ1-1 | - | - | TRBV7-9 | TGTGCCAGCAGCTCGGGGGTGCCAGGCACTGAAGCTTTCTTT | CASSSGVPGTEAFF
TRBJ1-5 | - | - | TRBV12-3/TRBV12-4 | TGTGCCAGCAGTTTAGGAAATCCCCAGCATTTT | CASSLGNPQHF
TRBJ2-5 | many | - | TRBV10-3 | TGTGCCATCAGCCCCAGGAACGAGGTGACCCAGTACTTC | CAISPRNEVTQYF